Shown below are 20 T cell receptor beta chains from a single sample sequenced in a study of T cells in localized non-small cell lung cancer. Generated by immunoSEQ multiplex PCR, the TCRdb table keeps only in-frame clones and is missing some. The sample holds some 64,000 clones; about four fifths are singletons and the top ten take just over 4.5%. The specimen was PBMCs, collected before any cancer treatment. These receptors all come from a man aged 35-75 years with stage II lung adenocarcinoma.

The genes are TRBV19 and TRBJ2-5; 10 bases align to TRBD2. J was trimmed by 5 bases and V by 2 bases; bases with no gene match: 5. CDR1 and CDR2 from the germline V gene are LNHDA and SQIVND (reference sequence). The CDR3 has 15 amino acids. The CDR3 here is CASSIIGLAEETQYF. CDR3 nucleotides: TGTGCCAGTAGTATAATCGGACTAGCGGAGGAGACCCAGTACTTC.

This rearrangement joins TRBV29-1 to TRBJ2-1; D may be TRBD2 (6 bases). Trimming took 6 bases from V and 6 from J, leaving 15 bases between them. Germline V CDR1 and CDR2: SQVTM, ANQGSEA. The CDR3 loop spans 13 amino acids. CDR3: CSVGRDFLNEQFF. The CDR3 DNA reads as TGCAGCGTCGGCAGGGACTTCCTCAATGAGCAGTTCTTC.

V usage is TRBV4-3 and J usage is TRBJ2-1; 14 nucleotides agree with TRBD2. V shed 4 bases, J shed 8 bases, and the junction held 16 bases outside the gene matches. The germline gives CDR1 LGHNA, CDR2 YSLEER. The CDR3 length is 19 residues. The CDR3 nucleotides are TGCGCCAGCAGCCTAAGCCACCGACTAGCGGGAGGGCAGTACTATGAGCAGTTCTTC. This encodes CASSLSHRLAGGQYYEQFF.

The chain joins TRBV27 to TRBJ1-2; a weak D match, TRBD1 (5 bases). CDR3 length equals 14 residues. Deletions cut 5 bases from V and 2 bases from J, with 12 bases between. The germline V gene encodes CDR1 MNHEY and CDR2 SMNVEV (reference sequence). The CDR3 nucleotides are TGTGCCAGCAGTCTACACCCAGGGAACTATGGCTACACCTTC. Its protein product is CASSLHPGNYGYTF.

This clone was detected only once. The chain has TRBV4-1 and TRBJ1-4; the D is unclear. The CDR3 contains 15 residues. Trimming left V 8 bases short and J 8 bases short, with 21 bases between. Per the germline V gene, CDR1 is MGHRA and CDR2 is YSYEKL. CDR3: CASQNRALAEEKLFF. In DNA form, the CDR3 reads TGCGCCAGCCAGAACCGGGCTCTAGCGGAGGAAAAACTGTTTTTT.

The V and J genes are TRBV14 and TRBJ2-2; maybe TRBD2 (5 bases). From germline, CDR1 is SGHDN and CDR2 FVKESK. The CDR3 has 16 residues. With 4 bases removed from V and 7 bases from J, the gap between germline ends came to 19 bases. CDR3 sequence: CASSPRTRASGGELFF. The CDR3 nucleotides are TGTGCCAGCAGCCCTCGAACTAGGGCGTCGGGCGGGGAGCTGTTTTTT.

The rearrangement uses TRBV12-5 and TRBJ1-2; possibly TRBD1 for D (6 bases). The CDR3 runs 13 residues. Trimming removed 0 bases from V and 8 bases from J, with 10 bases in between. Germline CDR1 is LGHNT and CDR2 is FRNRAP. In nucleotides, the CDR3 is TGTGCTAGTGGTTTGGTACAACAGGGCGGCTACACCTTC. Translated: CASGLVQQGGYTF.

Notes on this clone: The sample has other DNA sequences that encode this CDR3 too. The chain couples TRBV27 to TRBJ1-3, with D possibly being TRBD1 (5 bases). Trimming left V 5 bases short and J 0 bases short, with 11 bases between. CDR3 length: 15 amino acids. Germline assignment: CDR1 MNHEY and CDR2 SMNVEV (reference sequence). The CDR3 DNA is TGTGCCAGCAGTCCTGGGACGGCCTCTGGAAACACCATATATTTT. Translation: CASSPGTASGNTIYF.

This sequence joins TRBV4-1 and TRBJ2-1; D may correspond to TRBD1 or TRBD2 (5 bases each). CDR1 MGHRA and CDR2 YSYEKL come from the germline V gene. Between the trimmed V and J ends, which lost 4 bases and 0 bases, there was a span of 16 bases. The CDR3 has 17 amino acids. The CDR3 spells CASSRPFVRGSYNEQFF. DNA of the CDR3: TGCGCCAGCAGCCGCCCTTTTGTGAGGGGCTCCTACAATGAGCAGTTCTTC.

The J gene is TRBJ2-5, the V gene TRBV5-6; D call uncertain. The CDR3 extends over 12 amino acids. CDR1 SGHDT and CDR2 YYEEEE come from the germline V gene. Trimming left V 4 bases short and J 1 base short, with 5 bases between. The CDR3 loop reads CASSAPQETQYF. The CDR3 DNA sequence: TGTGCCAGCAGCGCCCCCCAAGAGACCCAGTACTTC. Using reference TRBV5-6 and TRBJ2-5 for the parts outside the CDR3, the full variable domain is DAGVTQSPTHLIKTRGQQVTLRCSPKSGHDTVSWYQQALGQGPQFIFQYYEEEERQRGNFPDRFSGHQFPNYSSELNVNALLLGDSALYLCASSAPQETQYFGPGTRLLVL.

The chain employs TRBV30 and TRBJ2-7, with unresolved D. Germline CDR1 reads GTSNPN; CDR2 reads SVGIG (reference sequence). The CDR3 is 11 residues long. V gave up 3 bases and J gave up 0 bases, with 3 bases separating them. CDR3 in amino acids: CAWRISYEQYF. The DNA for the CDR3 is TGTGCCTGGAGAATCTCCTACGAGCAGTACTTC.

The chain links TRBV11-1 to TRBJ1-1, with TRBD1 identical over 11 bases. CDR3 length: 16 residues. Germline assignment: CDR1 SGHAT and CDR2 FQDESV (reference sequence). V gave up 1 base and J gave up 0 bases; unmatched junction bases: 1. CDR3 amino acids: CASSLGGQGVNTEAFF. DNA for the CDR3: TGTGCCAGCAGCTTAGGGGGACAGGGGGTGAACACTGAAGCTTTCTTT.

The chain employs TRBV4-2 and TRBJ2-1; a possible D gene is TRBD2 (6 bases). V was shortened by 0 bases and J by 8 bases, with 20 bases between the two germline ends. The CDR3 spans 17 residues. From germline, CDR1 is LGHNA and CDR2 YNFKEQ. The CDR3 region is CASSQDLGPKGGYEQFF. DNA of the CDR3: TGTGCCAGCAGCCAAGATCTCGGGCCCAAGGGAGGATATGAGCAGTTCTTC.

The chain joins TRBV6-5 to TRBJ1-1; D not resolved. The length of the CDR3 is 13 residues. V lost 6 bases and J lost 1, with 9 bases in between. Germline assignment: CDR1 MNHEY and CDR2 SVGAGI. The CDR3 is CASSPRRNTEAFF. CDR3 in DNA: TGTGCCAGCAGCCCGAGGAGGAACACTGAAGCTTTCTTT.

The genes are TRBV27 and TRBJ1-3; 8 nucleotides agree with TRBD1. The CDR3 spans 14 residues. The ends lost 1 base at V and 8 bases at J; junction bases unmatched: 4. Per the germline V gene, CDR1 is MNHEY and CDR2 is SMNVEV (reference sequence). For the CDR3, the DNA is TGTGCCAGCAGTTTATATAACAGGGGGGACACCATATATTTT. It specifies CASSLYNRGDTIYF.

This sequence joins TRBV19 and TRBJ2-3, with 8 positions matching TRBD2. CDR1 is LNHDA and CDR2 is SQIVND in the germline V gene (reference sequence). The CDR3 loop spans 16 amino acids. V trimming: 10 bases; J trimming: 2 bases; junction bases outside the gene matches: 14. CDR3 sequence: CATRGGSGSITDTQYF. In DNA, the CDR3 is TGTGCCACTAGGGGTGGAAGCGGGAGCATCACAGATACGCAGTATTTT.

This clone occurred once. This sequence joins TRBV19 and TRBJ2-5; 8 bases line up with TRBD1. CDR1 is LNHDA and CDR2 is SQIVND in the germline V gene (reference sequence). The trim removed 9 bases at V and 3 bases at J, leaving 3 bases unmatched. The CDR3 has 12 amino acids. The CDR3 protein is CARPDREETQYF. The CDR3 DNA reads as TGTGCCAGACCGGACAGGGAAGAGACCCAGTACTTC.

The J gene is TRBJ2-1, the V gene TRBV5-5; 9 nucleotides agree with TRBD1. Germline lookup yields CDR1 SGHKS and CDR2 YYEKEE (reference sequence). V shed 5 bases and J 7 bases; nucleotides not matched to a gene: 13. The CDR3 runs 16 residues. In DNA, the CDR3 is TGTGCCAGCAGGCAATCACAGGGGGCGCCGGGAAATGAGCAGTTCTTC. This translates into CASRQSQGAPGNEQFF.

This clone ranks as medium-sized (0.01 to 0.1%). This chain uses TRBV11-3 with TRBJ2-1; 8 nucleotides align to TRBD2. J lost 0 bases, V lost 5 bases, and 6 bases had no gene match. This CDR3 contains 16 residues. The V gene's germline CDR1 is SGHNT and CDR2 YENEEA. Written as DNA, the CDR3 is TGTGCCAGCAGCCCGAGAAGCGGGAGCTCCTACAATGAGCAGTTCTTC. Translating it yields CASSPRSGSSYNEQFF. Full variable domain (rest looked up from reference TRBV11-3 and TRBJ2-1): EAGVVQSPRYKIIEKKQPVAFWCNPISGHNTLYWYLQNLGQGPELLIRYENEEAVDDSQLPKDRFSAERLKGVDSTLKIQPAELGDSAVYLCASSPRSGSSYNEQFFGPGTRLTVL.

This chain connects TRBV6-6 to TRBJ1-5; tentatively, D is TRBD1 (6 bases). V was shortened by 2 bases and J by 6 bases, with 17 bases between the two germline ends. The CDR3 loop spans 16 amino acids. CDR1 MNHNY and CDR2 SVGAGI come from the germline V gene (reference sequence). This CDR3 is CASSYGGHYSGQPQHF. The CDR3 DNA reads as TGTGCCAGCAGTTACGGGGGACACTACTCGGGTCAGCCCCAGCATTTT.